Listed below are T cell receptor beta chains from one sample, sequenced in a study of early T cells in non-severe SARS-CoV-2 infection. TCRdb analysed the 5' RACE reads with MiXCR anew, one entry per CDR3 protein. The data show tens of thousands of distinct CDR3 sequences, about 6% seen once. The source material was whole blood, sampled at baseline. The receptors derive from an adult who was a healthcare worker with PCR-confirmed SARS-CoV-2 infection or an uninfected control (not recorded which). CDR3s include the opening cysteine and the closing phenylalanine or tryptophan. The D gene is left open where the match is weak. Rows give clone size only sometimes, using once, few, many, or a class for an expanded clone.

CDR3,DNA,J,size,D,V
CASSVVSLGANTGELFF,TGTGCCAGCAGCGTAGTTTCCCTGGGGGCGAACACCGGGGAGCTGTTTTTT,TRBJ2-2,-,-,TRBV9
CAIISENTIYF,TGTGCCATCATCTCTGAAAACACCATATATTTT,TRBJ1-3,few,-,TRBV12-3/TRBV12-4
CASSLSGQGIQPQHF,TGTGCCAGCAGTTTATCTGGCCAGGGTATACAGCCCCAGCATTTT,TRBJ1-5,many,-,TRBV27
CASSHSYGYTF,TGTGCCAGCAGTCACAGCTATGGCTACACCTTC,TRBJ1-2,-,-,TRBV12-3/TRBV12-4
CASSQGGTATYEQYF,TGTGCCAGCAGCCAGGGGGGGACGGCAACCTACGAGCAGTACTTC,TRBJ2-7,-,-,TRBV12-3/TRBV12-4
CASSLVGETQYF,TGTGCCAGCAGCTTAGTGGGGGAGACCCAGTACTTC,TRBJ2-5,-,-,TRBV7-9
CASSLAMGLGYNEQFF,TGCGCCAGCAGCTTGGCCATGGGGCTAGGGTACAATGAGCAGTTCTTC,TRBJ2-1,many,-,TRBV5-1
CSVESRGAGGANVLTF,TGCAGCGTTGAATCCAGGGGGGCTGGTGGGGCCAACGTCCTGACTTTC,TRBJ2-6,-,-,TRBV29-1
CASSGGSSNSPLHF,TGTGCCAGCAGCGGGGGCAGTAGCAATTCACCCCTCCACTTT,TRBJ1-6,few,-,TRBV12-3/TRBV12-4
CASSQDQGYGYTF,TGTGCCAGCAGCCAAGATCAAGGCTATGGCTACACCTTC,TRBJ1-2,few,-,TRBV3-1
CASSHERANYGYTF,TGTGCCAGCAGCCACGAGCGAGCTAACTATGGCTACACCTTC,TRBJ1-2,-,-,TRBV3-1
CASSGETQYF,TGTGCCAGCAGCGGAGAGACCCAGTACTTC,TRBJ2-5,many,-,TRBV9
CASSLEGSSTDTQYF,TGTGCCAGCAGTTTAGAGGGCTCGAGCACAGATACGCAGTATTTT,TRBJ2-3,many,-,TRBV27
CASRSDGGSTDTQYF,TGCGCCAGCAGGAGCGATGGCGGGAGCACAGATACGCAGTATTTT,TRBJ2-3,few,-,TRBV5-1
CASSKDRGRNEKLFF,TGTGCCAGCAGCAAAGACAGGGGCAGAAATGAAAAACTGTTTTTT,TRBJ1-4,-,TRBD1,TRBV11-1
CASSEGGNSNQPQHF,TGTGCCAGCAGCGAGGGGGGTAATAGCAATCAGCCCCAGCATTTT,TRBJ1-5,few,-,TRBV9
CASSSTGQVGELFF,TGTGCCAGCAGCTCCACAGGACAGGTCGGGGAGCTGTTTTTT,TRBJ2-2,many,TRBD1,TRBV7-3
CASSRANSYEQYF,TGTGCTTCTTCCCGGGCCAACTCCTACGAGCAGTACTTC,TRBJ2-7,few,-,TRBV12-5
CASSLATGAGIYEQYF,TGCGCCAGCAGCTTGGCGACAGGGGCCGGGATCTACGAGCAGTACTTC,TRBJ2-7,many,TRBD1,TRBV5-1
CAISPGEGRAFF,TGTGCCATCAGCCCCGGAGAGGGAAGAGCTTTCTTT,TRBJ1-1,many,-,TRBV10-3
CASSQGGPPYNEQFF,TGTGCCAGCAGCCAAGGCGGGCCCCCCTACAATGAGCAGTTCTTC,TRBJ2-1,-,-,TRBV3-1
CASSYGVAGLSYNEQFF,TGTGCCAGCAGTTACGGAGTAGCGGGACTCTCCTACAATGAGCAGTTCTTC,TRBJ2-1,many,TRBD2,TRBV6-6
CASRGTGGFRGTGELFF,TGTGCCAGCAGAGGGACAGGGGGCTTTCGAGGCACCGGGGAGCTGTTTTTT,TRBJ2-2,few,TRBD1,TRBV6-5
CASSSGTGRTGELFF,TGTGCCAGCAGTTCCGGGACAGGGAGGACCGGGGAGCTGTTTTTT,TRBJ2-2,many,TRBD1,TRBV12-3/TRBV12-4
CASSLEARGRETQYF,TGTGCCAGCAGCTTAGAGGCCAGGGGACGGGAGACCCAGTACTTC,TRBJ2-5,few,-,TRBV7-6
CASSQFPGQTNEKLFF,TGTGCCAGCAGCCAGTTTCCGGGACAGACTAATGAAAAACTGTTTTTT,TRBJ1-4,-,TRBD1,TRBV4-2
CASSLRSTDTQYF,TGTGCCAGCAGCCTACGGAGCACAGATACGCAGTATTTT,TRBJ2-3,many,-,TRBV2
CASSLGATNEKLFF,TGCGCCAGCAGCTTGGGGGCAACTAATGAAAAACTGTTTTTT,TRBJ1-4,many,-,TRBV5-1
CASSMGRNRQPQHF,TGTGCCAGTAGTATGGGGCGGAATCGGCAGCCCCAGCATTTT,TRBJ1-5,many,-,TRBV19
CASALAGGGEQYF,TGTGCCAGCGCTCTAGCGGGAGGTGGCGAGCAGTACTTC,TRBJ2-7,many,TRBD2,TRBV27
CASGFLQGSMNYGYTF,TGTGCTAGTGGTTTCCTACAGGGAAGCATGAACTATGGCTACACCTTC,TRBJ1-2,many,-,TRBV12-5
CASSLPGTSGYEQYF,TGTGCCAGCAGCCTCCCCGGGACTAGCGGATACGAGCAGTACTTC,TRBJ2-7,-,TRBD2,TRBV25-1
CASSLSGQGRDGYTF,TGTGCCAGCAGCTTAAGTGGACAGGGGAGGGATGGCTACACCTTC,TRBJ1-2,many,TRBD1,TRBV7-3
CASSSYTEQYF,TGTGCCAGCAGTTCCTACACTGAGCAGTACTTC,TRBJ2-7,-,-,TRBV6-5
CASSRDSFSYNEQFF,TGTGCCAGCAGTCGGGACAGCTTCTCCTACAATGAGCAGTTCTTC,TRBJ2-1,many,TRBD1,TRBV6-1
CASSSRTSGRLREQFF,TGTGCCAGCAGCTCCCGGACTAGCGGGCGGCTTAGGGAGCAGTTCTTC,TRBJ2-1,many,TRBD2,TRBV7-2
CASTPDLNIQYF,TGTGCCAGCACCCCGGACTTAAACATTCAGTACTTC,TRBJ2-4,-,-,TRBV6-1
CASSQATMGSYEQYF,TGTGCCAGCAGCCAAGCAACAATGGGCAGCTACGAGCAGTACTTC,TRBJ2-7,few,-,TRBV4-2
CASSQDPARNYEQYF,TGCGCCAGCAGCCAAGATCCAGCCCGGAACTACGAGCAGTACTTC,TRBJ2-7,many,-,TRBV4-1
CASSFTRDREQYF,TGTGCCAGCAGCTTTACCCGGGACAGGGAGCAGTACTTC,TRBJ2-7,-,TRBD1,TRBV11-2
CASSPRTSGWGEQFF,TGTGCCAGCAGCCCAAGGACTAGCGGGTGGGGAGAGCAGTTCTTC,TRBJ2-1,many,TRBD2,TRBV28
CSAREGPARYEQYF,TGCAGTGCTAGAGAAGGGCCAGCTCGCTACGAGCAGTACTTC,TRBJ2-7,few,-,TRBV20-1
CSASGTLTDTQYF,TGCAGTGCTAGCGGGACCCTCACAGATACGCAGTATTTT,TRBJ2-3,-,-,TRBV20-1
CAISGKGPNEQFF,TGTGCCATCAGTGGTAAGGGACCCAATGAGCAGTTCTTC,TRBJ2-1,many,-,TRBV10-3
CSAMPGHLNTEAFF,TGCAGTGCTATGCCGGGACATCTGAACACTGAAGCTTTCTTT,TRBJ1-1,many,-,TRBV20-1
CSVAPGGEQFF,TGCAGCGTTGCGCCAGGGGGTGAGCAGTTCTTC,TRBJ2-1,few,TRBD1,TRBV29-1
CASSLVLAGNTGELFF,TGTGCCAGCAGCTTAGTCCTAGCGGGAAACACCGGGGAGCTGTTTTTT,TRBJ2-2,-,TRBD2,TRBV11-3
CASSHSAGDLFNEQFF,TGTGCCAGCAGTCATTCAGCGGGAGATCTCTTCAATGAGCAGTTCTTC,TRBJ2-1,few,TRBD2,TRBV27
CSAPLKVAGAREQYF,TGCAGTGCTCCCCTGAAGGTAGCGGGAGCCCGCGAGCAGTACTTC,TRBJ2-7,many,TRBD2,TRBV20-1
CASSPPFREGNEQFF,TGTGCCAGCAGCCCCCCTTTTCGGGAGGGCAATGAGCAGTTCTTC,TRBJ2-1,few,TRBD2,TRBV7-9
CSAQPAPNEQFF,TGCAGCGCCCAGCCCGCCCCCAATGAGCAGTTCTTC,TRBJ2-1,many,-,TRBV29-1
CASGPSGGAYEQYF,TGTGCCAGTGGGCCTAGCGGGGGTGCCTACGAGCAGTACTTC,TRBJ2-7,few,TRBD2,TRBV25-1
CASSAPGGGGTEAFF,TGCGCCAGCAGCGCACCCGGAGGAGGGGGCACTGAAGCTTTCTTT,TRBJ1-1,many,-,TRBV5-1